This passage covers 31 T cell receptor beta chains from one sample sequenced in a study of T cells in women clearing cervical HPV infection. Profiled with immunoSEQ multiplex PCR; TCRdb holds only in-frame clones, not every one. Recorded for this sample: about 19,000 clones. The sample was blood buffy coat. The receptor set was obtained from a woman between 18 and 75 years old with a cervical HPV16 infection that either progressed to CIN3+ or cleared (not recorded which).

As concerns this clone: The read halts 3 residues ahead of the CDR3 end, with the missing end drawn from the germline J gene. The V and J genes are TRBV5-1 and TRBJ2-7, with 11 bases identical to TRBD2. Germline-derived CDR1 and CDR2 are SGHRS and YFSETQ. The length of the CDR3 is 15 residues. The V gene end was trimmed by 6 bases and the J gene end by 4 bases; junction bases not matched to a gene: 9. The CDR3: CASKSLAGVQYEQYF. CDR3 DNA (partial): TGCGCCAGCAAATCACTAGCGGGGGTCCAATACGAG.

With respect to this clone: The CDR3 end is not reached by the read, which stops 3 residues before it; the germline J gene fills it in. The chain is built from TRBV2 and TRBJ2-3, with 11 nucleotides matching TRBD2. The CDR3 totals 16 residues. Germline V gives CDR1 SNHLY, CDR2 FYNNEI. The trim removed 6 bases at V and 6 bases at J, leaving 11 bases unmatched. The CDR3 loop reads CASRASGGISSDTQYF. The covered CDR3 bases are TGTGCCAGCAGAGCTAGCGGGGGGATCTCTAGCGATACG.

As concerns this clone: The CDR3 end falls 3 residues outside the read, so it is completed with the germline J gene. The chain is built from TRBV5-1 and TRBJ1-6, with D perhaps TRBD1 (5 bases). CDR3 size: 18 residues. Germline V gene lookup returns CDR1 SGHRS and CDR2 YFSETQ. With 1 base removed from V and 3 bases from J, the gap between germline ends came to 17 bases. The part of the CDR3 DNA that was read is TGCGCCAGCAGCTTGTCTGGAACACAGGCTTTCTATAATTCACCC. Its protein product is CASSLSGTQAFYNSP. The whole CDR3 protein is CASSLSGTQAFYNSPLHF.

To note about this clone: Read sequence stops 3 residues before the CDR3 end, and the germline J gene provides the missing end. The rearrangement links TRBV6-1 to TRBJ1-5; tentatively, D is TRBD1 (6 bases). CDR3 size: 15 residues. The V end was cut by 4 bases, the J end by 2 bases, with 12 bases between. Germline lookup yields CDR1 MNHNS and CDR2 SASEGT. The DNA read from the CDR3 is TGTGCCAGCAGTGCAACAGGGACGGGCAATCAGCCC. This gives the protein CASSATGTGNQP. The full CDR3 protein is CASSATGTGNQPQHF.

About this clone itself: With the read ending 3 residues before the CDR3 end, the germline J gene is used to fill in that end. The chain recombines TRBV7-1 with TRBJ2-5; 16 bases are a match to TRBD2. TRBV7-1 is known as an ORF, though its function is uncertain. Trimming cost V 3 bases and J 3 bases; bases outside gene matches: 16. This CDR3 region has 21 residues. Here the CDR3 reads CASSSGLGGTSGGAGKETQYF. The covered CDR3 bases are TGTGCCAGCAGCTCCGGGCTCGGAGGGACTAGCGGGGGGGCTGGGAAAGAGACC.

About this clone itself: The read terminates 3 residues ahead of where the CDR3 ends, so the germline J gene completes it. The chain uses TRBV7-6 and TRBJ1-4; the D is unclear. The germline CDR1 and CDR2 sequences are SGHVS and FNYEAQ. There are 14 residues in the CDR3. The CDR3 loop reads CASSLRLSNSPLFF. The sequenced part of the CDR3 DNA is TGTGCCAGCAGCTTACGACTGAGTAATTCACCA.

CDR3 DNA, as far as it was read: TGTGCCAGCAAAAGGGCAGCTGAGTCCTACAATGAG. It translates to CASKRAAESYNE. The entire CDR3 reads CASKRAAESYNEQFF. This chain connects TRBV2 to TRBJ2-1; D not resolved. The read gets to within 3 residues of the CDR3 end, and the germline J gene fills in the rest. The V end lost 7 bases, the J end lost 1 base, and 14 bases lay between the germline ends. This CDR3 has 15 amino acids. Germline V gives CDR1 SNHLY, CDR2 FYNNEI.

Points on this clone: The read terminates 3 residues ahead of where the CDR3 ends, so the germline J gene completes it. The chain links TRBV18 to TRBJ2-2; tentatively, D is TRBD1 (5 bases). The CDR3 extends over 17 amino acids. CDR1 is KGHSH and CDR2 is LQKENI in the germline V gene. The CDR3 protein is CASSPNESGSGANVLFF. CDR3 bases read: TGTGCCAGCTCACCAAATGAATCCGGGTCTGGGGCCAACGTG. Looking up the rest from reference TRBV18 and TRBJ2-2 gives the full variable domain: NAGVMQNPRHLVRRRGQEARLRCSPMKGHSHVYWYRQLPEEGLKFMVYLQKENIIDESGMPKERFSAEFPKEGPSILRIQQVVRGDSAAYFCASSPNESGSGANVLFFGEGSRLTVL.

With regard to this clone: From the germline J gene comes the end of the CDR3, since the read stops 3 residues before it. J is TRBJ1-1 and V is TRBV29-1; D may be TRBD1 (6 bases). This CDR3 is built from 13 residues. V lost 4 bases, J lost 4 bases, and 13 bases lay in between. Germline CDR1 and CDR2: SQVTM and ANQGSEA. Here the CDR3 reads CSVVGEGVTEAFF. CDR3 DNA (partial): TGCAGCGTTGTTGGGGAGGGGGTCACTGAA.

A word on this clone: With the read ending 3 residues before the CDR3 end, the germline J gene is used to fill in that end. V usage is TRBV7-2 and J usage is TRBJ2-2; 7 nucleotides match TRBD1. The CDR3 spans 15 residues. The V and J ends lost 5 bases and 3 bases, in that order; junction bases with no gene match: 6. Germline CDR1 and CDR2: SGHTA and FQGNSA. CDR3: CASSTRQGHTGELFF. Partial CDR3 DNA: TGTGCCAGCAGCACTAGACAGGGCCACACCGGGGAG.

About this clone: The CDR3 end lies 3 residues beyond the end of the read and is filled in from the germline J gene. V usage is TRBV20-1 and J usage is TRBJ2-3; D is uncertain. Looked up from germline, CDR1 is DFQATT and CDR2 is SNEGSKA (reference sequence). Trimming removed 0 bases from V and 1 base from J, with 11 bases in between. CDR3 size: 15 residues. CDR3 in amino acids: CSARDEERGTDTQYF. The covered CDR3 bases are TGCAGTGCTAGAGACGAGGAAAGGGGCACAGATACG.

A remark on this clone: The read gets to within 3 residues of the CDR3 end, and the germline J gene fills in the rest. This chain uses TRBV7-8 with TRBJ2-2, with a tentative D call TRBD2 (5 bases). The CDR3 spans 14 residues. Germline CDR1 is SGHVS and CDR2 is FQNEAQ. CDR3 DNA, as far as it was read: TGTGCCAGCAGCTTAAAGGGTCGGGGTGAAAAG. Protein sequence: CASSLKGRGEK. The complete CDR3 reads CASSLKGRGEKLFF.

A remark on this clone: The read comes to an end 3 residues before the CDR3 does, leaving the germline J gene to fill in the end. The chain uses TRBV20-1 and TRBJ2-2; D gene ambiguous. The germline V gene has CDR1 DFQATT and CDR2 SNEGSKA (reference sequence). CDR3 length: 15 amino acids. V was cut by 6 bases and J by 0 bases, with 14 bases left in between. CDR3: CSAPFQAANTGELFF. The sequenced CDR3 bases are TGCAGTGCCCCCTTTCAGGCCGCGAACACCGGGGAG.

Remarks on this clone: The read falls 3 residues short of the CDR3 end, and the missing part is taken from the germline J gene. Other DNA sequences from this sample encode an identical CDR3 as well. The J gene is TRBJ1-2, the V gene TRBV2; 7 bases agree with TRBD1. Per germline, CDR1 SNHLY and CDR2 FYNNEI. The CDR3 contains 15 residues. Partial CDR3 DNA: TGTGCCAGCAGTGGAATAGGGGGCCGGGACAGCGGA. Protein sequence: CASSGIGGRDSG. The CDR3 in full is CASSGIGGRDSGYTF.

Note on this clone: The read halts 3 residues ahead of the CDR3 end, with the missing end drawn from the germline J gene. This chain connects TRBV2 to TRBJ2-3, with D perhaps TRBD1 (8 bases). Trimming took 7 bases from V and 5 from J, leaving 19 bases between them. Germline-derived CDR1 and CDR2 are SNHLY and FYNNEI. The CDR3 is 15 residues long. CDR3 bases read: TGTGCCAGCAAGCTCTCACAGGGGGGGATAGATACG. Its translation is CASKLSQGGIDT. The full CDR3 is CASKLSQGGIDTQYF.

In the case of this clone: Sequencing ends 3 residues short of the CDR3 end; the germline J gene provides the rest. The chain has TRBV7-2 and TRBJ1-2; TRBD1 might be the D (5 bases). V was cut by 4 bases and J by 0 bases, with 9 bases left in between. The CDR3 totals 14 residues. Germline V lookup: CDR1 SGHTA, CDR2 FQGNSA. CDR3 in amino acids: CASSSGTTNYGYTF. The CDR3 bases that were read are TGTGCCAGCAGCTCAGGGACTACTAACTATGGC.

Judged by frequency, this clone is medium-sized. The CDR3 sequence is CSAQRGMTGGYEQYF. CDR3 bases read: TGCAGTGCACAGAGGGGTATGACAGGGGGCTACGAG. The chain couples TRBV20-1 to TRBJ2-7, with 9 nucleotides matching TRBD1. The CDR3 end is not reached by the read, which stops 3 residues before it; the germline J gene fills it in. V shed 6 bases, J shed 3 bases, and the junction held 12 bases outside the gene matches. The CDR3 has 15 amino acids. Per the germline V gene, CDR1 is DFQATT and CDR2 is SNEGSKA (reference sequence).

Note on this clone: The CDR3 is cut off 3 residues early in the read; its end comes from the germline J gene. The chain has TRBV19 and TRBJ2-2; D ambiguous. V lost 6 bases and J lost 0, with 5 bases in between. Germline lookup yields CDR1 LNHDA and CDR2 SQIVND (reference sequence). The CDR3 is made up of 13 amino acids. Here the CDR3 reads CASSQTNTGELFF. CDR3 bases read: TGTGCCAGTAGCCAGACGAACACCGGGGAG.

As to this clone: The read halts 3 residues ahead of the CDR3 end, with the missing end drawn from the germline J gene. This chain links TRBV20-1 with TRBJ1-1; D unresolved. This CDR3 is built from 11 residues. Trimming took off 3 bases at V and 1 base at J, with 3 bases between the two ends. Germline CDR1 and CDR2: DFQATT and SNEGSKA (reference sequence). The CDR3 DNA, read in part, is TGCAGTGCTAGCGGGAACACTGAA. The encoded protein is CSASGNTE. The CDR3 in full is CSASGNTEAFF.

Remarks on this clone: Read sequence stops 3 residues before the CDR3 end, and the germline J gene provides the missing end. The gene calls are TRBV6-1 and TRBJ2-5; TRBD2 is a possible D gene (6 bases). The CDR3 loop spans 12 amino acids. Germline values: CDR1 MNHNS, CDR2 SASEGT. The CDR3 is CASSATGDTQYF. The CDR3 DNA, read in part, is TGTGCCAGCAGTGCGACGGGGGATACC.

With respect to this clone: The CDR3 extends 3 residues past the end of the read, so its final part is completed from the germline J gene. This chain joins TRBV18 and TRBJ1-2, with 11 positions matching TRBD1. The CDR3 totals 17 residues. Germline values: CDR1 KGHSH, CDR2 LQKENI. Partial CDR3 DNA: TGTGCCAGCTCACCACCGAAGGGACAGGGGGGCACAGATACC. This encodes CASSPPKGQGGTDT. The whole CDR3 sequence reads CASSPPKGQGGTDTYTF.

Concerning this clone itself: Sequencing ends 3 residues short of the CDR3 end; the germline J gene provides the rest. This chain joins TRBV30 and TRBJ2-4; a possible D gene is TRBD1 (5 bases). The germline CDR1 and CDR2 sequences are GTSNPN and SVGIG (reference sequence). The CDR3 loop spans 11 amino acids. CDR3 bases read: TGTGCCTGGAGGCCCGACAGTGGT. Amino acid sequence: CAWRPDSG. The whole CDR3 protein reads CAWRPDSGQYF.

As regards this clone: The read ends 3 residues shy of where the CDR3 ends; the end is completed using the germline J gene. The chain joins TRBV19 to TRBJ2-3; D remains ambiguous. Germline values: CDR1 LNHDA, CDR2 SQIVND (reference sequence). V lost 8 bases, J lost 6 bases, and 24 bases lay in between. This CDR3 is 16 amino acids long. The sequenced CDR3 bases are TGTGCCAGTTCGAATTGGAACGGCGGCGTTGCGGATACG. Protein: CASSNWNGGVADT. The full CDR3 sequence reads CASSNWNGGVADTQYF.

Concerning this clone: Read coverage stops 3 residues before the CDR3 terminus; the germline J gene supplies the remainder. This chain links TRBV20-1 with TRBJ2-5; 9 nucleotides line up with TRBD1. This CDR3 has 16 amino acids. Germline lookup yields CDR1 DFQATT and CDR2 SNEGSKA (reference sequence). Trimming cost V 3 bases and J 5 bases; bases outside gene matches: 13. CDR3 DNA, as far as it was read: TGCAGTGCTAGCTCCCTTACAGGGGGCATATGGGAGACC. Translated: CSASSLTGGIWET. The entire CDR3 protein is CSASSLTGGIWETQYF.

On this clone: The read terminates 3 residues ahead of where the CDR3 ends, so the germline J gene completes it. This chain uses TRBV5-1 with TRBJ2-1, with D tentatively TRBD1 (6 bases). The CDR3 spans 15 residues. Deletions cut 8 bases from V and 6 bases from J, with 21 bases between. Germline loops: CDR1 SGHRS, CDR2 YFSETQ. CDR3 DNA (partial): TGCGCCAGTGCAACCGGGGACATGGGGTCCAATGAG. It encodes CASATGDMGSNE. The whole CDR3 reads CASATGDMGSNEQFF.

Note on this clone: The read terminates 3 residues ahead of where the CDR3 ends, so the germline J gene completes it. This chain connects TRBV18 to TRBJ2-3, with 13 positions matching TRBD2. Germline V gene lookup returns CDR1 KGHSH and CDR2 LQKENI. The CDR3 spans 15 residues. The CDR3 sequence: CASSPGTSGVETQYF. The DNA read from the CDR3 is TGTGCCAGCTCACCGGGGACTAGCGGGGTCGAGACG.

As to this clone: In the same sample, other DNA sequences code for this CDR3. The CDR3 sequence is CSARGASGGGETQYF. CDR3 DNA (partial): TGCAGTGCTAGAGGCGCTAGCGGGGGTGGAGAGACC. This chain joins TRBV20-1 and TRBJ2-5, with 10 nucleotides matching TRBD2. The read terminates 3 residues before the CDR3 end, so the remaining end is supplied by the germline J gene. CDR1 and CDR2 (germline): DFQATT, SNEGSKA (reference sequence). This CDR3 region has 15 residues. The V segment lost 1 base and the J segment 4 bases; nucleotides outside the gene matches: 6.

Points on this clone: The read falls 3 residues short of the CDR3 end, and the missing part is taken from the germline J gene. The rearrangement joins TRBV7-9 to TRBJ2-2; possible D gene TRBD2, 6 bases. Germline CDR1 reads SEHNR; CDR2 reads FQNEAQ (reference sequence). V was pared by 5 bases and J by 4 bases, with 11 bases between. The CDR3 is made up of 14 amino acids. The CDR3 bases that were read are TGTGCCAGCAGCCGGGACTTCGCCACCGGGGAG. Translated, it gives CASSRDFATGE. The entire CDR3 reads CASSRDFATGELFF. Variable domain in full (rest from reference TRBV7-9 and TRBJ2-2): DTGVSQNPRHKITKRGQNVTFRCDPISEHNRLYWYRQTLGQGPEFLTYFQNEAQLEKSRLLSDRFSAERPKGSFSTLEIQRTEQGDSAMYLCASSRDFATGELFFGEGSRLTVL.

About this clone itself: The read ends 3 residues shy of where the CDR3 ends; the end is completed using the germline J gene. The chain uses TRBV4-1 and TRBJ2-2, with a possible D match to TRBD1 (5 bases). Germline-derived CDR1 and CDR2 are MGHRA and YSYEKL. The CDR3 covers 17 residues. Deletions cut 0 bases from V and 3 bases from J, with 14 bases between. The CDR3: CASSQEGISGHTGELFF. The CDR3 DNA, read in part, is TGCGCCAGCAGCCAAGAAGGGATTTCAGGGCACACCGGGGAG.

A note on this clone: Read coverage stops 3 residues before the CDR3 terminus; the germline J gene supplies the remainder. V usage is TRBV29-1 and J usage is TRBJ1-1, with 8 bases matching TRBD1. Germline trimming cut 6 bases from V and 4 bases from J; bases unmatched to any gene: 10. CDR1 and CDR2 (germline): SQVTM, ANQGSEA. CDR3 length: 14 residues. CDR3 residues: CSVVGGQGVTEAFF. CDR3 bases read: TGCAGCGTCGTAGGTGGACAGGGCGTCACTGAA.

Turning to this clone: The read halts 3 residues ahead of the CDR3 end, with the missing end drawn from the germline J gene. V and J are TRBV18 and TRBJ2-4; a possible D gene is TRBD2 (6 bases). CDR1 and CDR2 from the germline V gene are KGHSH and LQKENI. This CDR3 contains 16 residues. CDR3 DNA (partial): TGTGCCAGCTCACCCGATCCGGGGCAGGGACTCTATGGT. Encoded protein: CASSPDPGQGLYG. The CDR3 in its entirety is CASSPDPGQGLYGQYF.